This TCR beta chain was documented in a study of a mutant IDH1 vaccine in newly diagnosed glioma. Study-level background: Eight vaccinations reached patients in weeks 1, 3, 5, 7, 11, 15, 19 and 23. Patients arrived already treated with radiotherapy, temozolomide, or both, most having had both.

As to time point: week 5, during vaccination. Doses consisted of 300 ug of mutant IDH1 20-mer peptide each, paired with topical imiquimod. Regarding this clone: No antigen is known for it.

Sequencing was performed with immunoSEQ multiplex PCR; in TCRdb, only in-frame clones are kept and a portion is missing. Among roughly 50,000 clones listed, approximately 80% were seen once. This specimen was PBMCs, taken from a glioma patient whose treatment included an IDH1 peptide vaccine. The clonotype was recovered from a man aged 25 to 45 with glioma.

The chain's CDR3 is CASSSLAGGLFVHEQYF. The CDR3 DNA sequence: TGTGCCAGCAGTTCTCTAGCGGGGGGGCTTTTTGTCCACGAGCAGTACTTC. The chain combines TRBV28 with TRBJ2-7; 12 bases are a match to TRBD2. CDR1 and CDR2 from the germline V gene are MDHEN and SYDVKM. The CDR3 length is 17 residues. With V trimmed by 4 bases and J by 5 bases, 12 bases remained unmatched.